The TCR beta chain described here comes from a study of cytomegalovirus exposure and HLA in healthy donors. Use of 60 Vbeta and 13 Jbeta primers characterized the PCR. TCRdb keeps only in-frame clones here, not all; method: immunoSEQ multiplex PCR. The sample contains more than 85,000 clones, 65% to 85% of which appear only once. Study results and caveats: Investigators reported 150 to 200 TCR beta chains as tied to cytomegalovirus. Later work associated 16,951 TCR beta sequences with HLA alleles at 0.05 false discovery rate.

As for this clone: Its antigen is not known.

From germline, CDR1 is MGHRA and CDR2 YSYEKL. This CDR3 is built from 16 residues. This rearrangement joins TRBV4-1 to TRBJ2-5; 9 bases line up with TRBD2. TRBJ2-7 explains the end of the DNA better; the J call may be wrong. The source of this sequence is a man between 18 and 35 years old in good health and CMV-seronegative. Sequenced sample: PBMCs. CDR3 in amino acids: CASSKTPSGIPYEQYF. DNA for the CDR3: TGCGCCAGCAGCAAAACTCCTAGCGGGATCCCCTACGAGCAGTACTTC.